This T cell receptor (beta chain) was recorded in a study of cytomegalovirus exposure and HLA in healthy donors. Nominally healthy donors were sampled, though unrecorded immune exposures were likely. The PCR ran on 60 Vbeta and 13 Jbeta primers. The protocol was immunoSEQ multiplex PCR, while the TCRdb copy is restricted to in-frame clones and leaves out a portion. Of 90,000 to 100,000 clones in the sample, 65% were seen once. With regard to this clone: What it binds is not known.

General study findings and limits: It emerged from a later analysis that several of the most significant clusters appeared to be linked to common viral pathogens. Researchers reported that a few CMV-associated chains were confirmed in vitro as CMV antigen-specific.

The CDR3 is 16 amino acids. Germline lookup yields CDR1 SGHTS and CDR2 YDEGEE. The ends lost 2 bases at V and 4 bases at J; junction bases unmatched: 7. The receptor was isolated from a boy younger than 18 in good health and CMV-seropositive. What was sequenced was PBMCs. This sequence joins TRBV5-8 and TRBJ2-3, with 10 bases identical to TRBD1. The CDR3: CASSFSRQGASDTQYF. The CDR3 region has the DNA TGTGCCAGCAGCTTCTCTCGACAGGGGGCGTCAGATACGCAGTATTTT.